This entry concerns a single TCR beta chain. Its matching antigen is unknown. Each single cDNA molecule received a unique molecular identifier. Using its own MiXCR run on the 5' RACE reads, TCRdb lists one record per CDR3 protein. The sample has 80,000 or so distinct CDR3 sequences; approximately 6% are singletons. V lost 5 bases and J 2 bases, leaving 15 bases between the germline ends. The CDR3 spans 16 residues. The germline V gene encodes CDR1 MDHEN and CDR2 SYDVKM. The data stem from a study of early T cells in non-severe SARS-CoV-2 infection. Overall study context: Sequenced bulk RNA came from whole blood that was unsorted, and chains were unpaired. Broader study findings: VDJdb matches were skewed toward anti-spike CD8 T cell responses.

The source is an adult who was a healthcare worker with PCR-confirmed SARS-CoV-2 infection or an uninfected control (not recorded which). The chain has TRBV28 and TRBJ2-2; possibly TRBD1 for D (5 bases). The sequenced material came from whole blood. CDR3 region: CASSPPTVENTGELFF. CDR3 nucleotide sequence: TGTGCCAGCAGTCCCCCGACAGTGGAAAACACCGGGGAGCTGTTTTTT.